A selection of T cell receptor beta chains follows, all from one sample in a study of beta chain features in type 1 diabetes. The table came from immunoSEQ multiplex PCR; TCRdb's copy has only in-frame clones and leaves some out. The sample consists of 150,000 to 200,000 clones, roughly 65% of them appearing once. The material sequenced was naive CD4+ T cells from blood. The origin of the receptors is a young man with type 1 diabetes. CDR3s include the opening cysteine and the closing phenylalanine or tryptophan. D genes are given only for firm matches. Clone sizes are given selectively: once, few, many, or a class where the clone is expanded.

D gene: TRBD2
V gene: TRBV7-2
J gene: TRBJ2-3
clone size: NA
CDR3 protein: CASSLAASGGATDTQYF
CDR3 DNA: TGTGCCAGCAGCTTAGCAGCTAGCGGGGGTGCGACAGATACGCAGTATTTT

D gene: NA
V gene: TRBV9
J gene: TRBJ2-5
clone size: NA
CDR3 protein: CASSVGQYQETQYF
CDR3 DNA: TGTGCCAGCAGCGTAGGGCAGTACCAAGAGACCCAGTACTTC

D gene: NA
V gene: TRBV13
J gene: TRBJ2-6
clone size: NA
CDR3 protein: CASSLELVPSGANVLTF
CDR3 DNA: TGTGCCAGCAGCTTAGAACTAGTACCCTCTGGGGCCAACGTCCTGACTTTC

D gene: NA
V gene: TRBV7-2
J gene: TRBJ2-2
clone size: NA
CDR3 protein: CASSFDRTGELFF
CDR3 DNA: TGTGCCAGCAGCTTTGACCGCACCGGGGAGCTGTTTTTT

D gene: TRBD2
V gene: TRBV7-9
J gene: TRBJ2-3
clone size: NA
CDR3 protein: CASSPTQLRGTSGTDTQYF
CDR3 DNA: TGTGCCAGCAGTCCAACACAACTCAGGGGGACTAGCGGCACAGATACGCAGTATTTT

D gene: NA
V gene: TRBV7-2
J gene: TRBJ2-3
clone size: NA
CDR3 protein: CASSSDENTQYF
CDR3 DNA: TGTGCCAGCAGCTCGGACGAAAATACGCAGTATTTT

D gene: NA
V gene: TRBV7-2
J gene: TRBJ2-5
clone size: NA
CDR3 protein: CASSQRLLETQYF
CDR3 DNA: TGTGCCAGCAGCCAGCGGCTCCTGGAGACCCAGTACTTC

D gene: NA
V gene: TRBV14
J gene: TRBJ1-2
clone size: NA
CDR3 protein: CASSQDLTRYGYTF
CDR3 DNA: TGTGCCAGCAGCCAAGATTTGACCAGATATGGCTACACCTTC

D gene: NA
V gene: TRBV29-1
J gene: TRBJ1-2
clone size: NA
CDR3 protein: CSVLRTETNYGYTF
CDR3 DNA: TGCAGCGTCCTCAGGACAGAAACTAACTATGGCTACACCTTC

D gene: NA
V gene: TRBV7-6
J gene: TRBJ2-5
clone size: NA
CDR3 protein: CASSSRAQRGETQYF
CDR3 DNA: TGTGCCAGCAGCTCCCGAGCACAGCGTGGAGAGACCCAGTACTTC

D gene: NA
V gene: TRBV29-1
J gene: TRBJ1-1
clone size: NA
CDR3 protein: CTVMDNEAFF
CDR3 DNA: TGCACCGTAATGGACAACGAAGCTTTCTTT

D gene: NA
V gene: TRBV29-1
J gene: TRBJ1-1
clone size: NA
CDR3 protein: CSVLQHLNTEAFF
CDR3 DNA: TGCAGCGTCCTACAACACTTGAACACTGAAGCTTTCTTT

D gene: NA
V gene: TRBV23-1
J gene: TRBJ2-2
clone size: NA
CDR3 protein: CASSQSNGPRHLENTGELFF
CDR3 DNA: TGCGCCAGCAGTCAATCGAATGGGCCGAGACACCTAGAGAACACCGGGGAGCTGTTTTTT

D gene: TRBD1
V gene: TRBV25-1
J gene: TRBJ2-6
clone size: NA
CDR3 protein: CASSPGWTGTDGANVLTF
CDR3 DNA: TGTGCCAGCAGCCCGGGTTGGACAGGGACTGACGGGGCCAACGTCCTGACTTTC

D gene: TRBD2
V gene: TRBV6-7
J gene: TRBJ2-3
clone size: few
CDR3 protein: CASSYSSPSGASTDTQYF
CDR3 DNA: TGTGCCAGCAGTTACTCGTCTCCCAGCGGGGCTAGCACAGATACGCAGTATTTT

D gene: TRBD1
V gene: TRBV29-1
J gene: TRBJ2-2
clone size: few
CDR3 protein: CSVERTGVGELFF
CDR3 DNA: TGCAGCGTTGAGAGGACAGGCGTTGGGGAGCTGTTTTTT

D gene: NA
V gene: TRBV5-1
J gene: TRBJ1-2
clone size: NA
CDR3 protein: CASSTTGTMDGYTF
CDR3 DNA: TGCGCCAGCAGCACAACCGGGACAATGGATGGCTACACCTTC

D gene: TRBD2
V gene: TRBV7-2
J gene: TRBJ2-3
clone size: NA
CDR3 protein: CASSWERGLAGATDTQYF
CDR3 DNA: TGTGCCAGCAGCTGGGAAAGGGGACTAGCGGGGGCCACAGATACGCAGTATTTT

D gene: NA
V gene: TRBV30
J gene: TRBJ1-1
clone size: NA
CDR3 protein: CAWSVQGSGNTEAFF
CDR3 DNA: TGTGCCTGGAGTGTCCAGGGCTCGGGGAACACTGAAGCTTTCTTT

D gene: TRBD1
V gene: TRBV18
J gene: TRBJ1-1
clone size: NA
CDR3 protein: CASSPRDRNTEAFF
CDR3 DNA: TGTGCCAGCTCACCACGGGACAGGAACACTGAAGCTTTCTTT

D gene: TRBD1
V gene: TRBV7-2
J gene: TRBJ2-5
clone size: NA
CDR3 protein: CASSLRRDRAQETQYF
CDR3 DNA: TGTGCCAGCAGCTTACGACGGGACAGGGCCCAAGAGACCCAGTACTTC

D gene: TRBD1
V gene: TRBV29-1
J gene: TRBJ1-5
clone size: few
CDR3 protein: CSVEPDRGRQPQHF
CDR3 DNA: TGCAGCGTTGAACCTGACAGGGGGCGACAGCCCCAGCATTTT

D gene: NA
V gene: TRBV29-1
J gene: TRBJ1-2
clone size: NA
CDR3 protein: CSVPSYTF
CDR3 DNA: TGCAGCGTCCCAAGCTACACCTTC

D gene: TRBD1
V gene: TRBV4-1
J gene: TRBJ2-7
clone size: NA
CDR3 protein: CASSQLPPRKGGDYEQYF
CDR3 DNA: TGCGCCAGCAGCCAGCTTCCCCCCCGGAAAGGGGGCGACTACGAGCAGTACTTC

D gene: NA
V gene: TRBV5-6
J gene: TRBJ1-1
clone size: NA
CDR3 protein: CASSLGTGIIMNTEAFF
CDR3 DNA: TGTGCCAGCAGCTTGGGCACAGGGATCATCATGAACACTGAAGCTTTCTTT

D gene: NA
V gene: TRBV14
J gene: TRBJ2-3
clone size: NA
CDR3 protein: CASSQAYPPNTQYF
CDR3 DNA: TGTGCCAGCAGCCAAGCCTACCCACCGAATACGCAGTATTTT

D gene: NA
V gene: TRBV7-2
J gene: TRBJ2-5
clone size: NA
CDR3 protein: CASSLGLYQETQYF
CDR3 DNA: TGTGCCAGCAGCTTAGGCTTGTACCAAGAGACCCAGTACTTC

D gene: NA
V gene: TRBV7-4
J gene: TRBJ2-4
clone size: NA
CDR3 protein: CASSLAIAMEDKNIQYF
CDR3 DNA: TGTGCCAGCAGCTTAGCGATAGCAATGGAAGACAAAAACATTCAGTACTTC

D gene: NA
V gene: TRBV9
J gene: TRBJ1-2
clone size: NA
CDR3 protein: CASSVLERGYTF
CDR3 DNA: TGTGCCAGCAGCGTATTAGAGAGAGGCTACACCTTC

D gene: NA
V gene: TRBV4-3
J gene: TRBJ2-3
clone size: few
CDR3 protein: CASSQDHRADTQYF
CDR3 DNA: TGCGCCAGCAGCCAAGATCACAGAGCGGATACGCAGTATTTT

D gene: TRBD1
V gene: TRBV29-1
J gene: TRBJ2-7
clone size: few
CDR3 protein: CSVRGQGLYEQYF
CDR3 DNA: TGCAGCGTGAGGGGACAGGGTCTCTACGAGCAGTACTTC

D gene: TRBD1
V gene: TRBV29-1
J gene: TRBJ2-1
clone size: few
CDR3 protein: CSTRGTGFPYNEQFF
CDR3 DNA: TGCAGCACCCGAGGGACAGGGTTCCCCTACAATGAGCAGTTCTTC

D gene: NA
V gene: TRBV11-2
J gene: TRBJ2-1
clone size: NA
CDR3 protein: CASSLTLGHNEQFF
CDR3 DNA: TGTGCCAGCAGCCTTACTCTGGGGCACAATGAGCAGTTCTTC

D gene: TRBD1
V gene: TRBV25-1
J gene: TRBJ1-2
clone size: NA
CDR3 protein: CASSESGQGPRGYTF
CDR3 DNA: TGTGCCAGCAGTGAATCGGGACAGGGCCCTCGTGGCTACACCTTC

D gene: NA
V gene: TRBV11-2
J gene: TRBJ2-7
clone size: NA
CDR3 protein: CASSLSEGPLGYEQYF
CDR3 DNA: TGTGCCAGCAGCTTATCGGAGGGGCCGCTGGGCTACGAGCAGTACTTC

D gene: NA
V gene: TRBV7-9
J gene: TRBJ2-3
clone size: NA
CDR3 protein: CASSLSLDTQYF
CDR3 DNA: TGTGCCAGCAGCTTAAGTCTGGATACGCAGTATTTT

D gene: TRBD1
V gene: TRBV7-9
J gene: TRBJ2-7
clone size: NA
CDR3 protein: CASSRGDSLYEQYF
CDR3 DNA: TGTGCCAGCAGCCGAGGGGACAGCCTCTACGAGCAGTACTTC

D gene: NA
V gene: TRBV9
J gene: TRBJ2-3
clone size: NA
CDR3 protein: CASSPGRGATDTDTQYF
CDR3 DNA: TGTGCCAGCAGCCCGGGGAGGGGGGCTACCGACACAGATACGCAGTATTTT

D gene: NA
V gene: TRBV7-9
J gene: TRBJ2-2
clone size: NA
CDR3 protein: CASSSNNGGSTGELFF
CDR3 DNA: TGTGCCAGCAGCTCGAACAACGGGGGAAGCACCGGGGAGCTGTTTTTT

D gene: TRBD2
V gene: TRBV5-4
J gene: TRBJ2-5
clone size: NA
CDR3 protein: CASSLPGGQETQYF
CDR3 DNA: TGTGCCAGCAGCCTCCCGGGGGGCCAAGAGACCCAGTACTTC

D gene: NA
V gene: TRBV18
J gene: TRBJ2-3
clone size: NA
CDR3 protein: CASSPQVGADTQYF
CDR3 DNA: TGTGCCAGCTCACCACAGGTGGGCGCAGATACGCAGTATTTT

D gene: NA
V gene: TRBV7-2
J gene: TRBJ2-5
clone size: NA
CDR3 protein: CASSPRGRVVKTQYF
CDR3 DNA: TGTGCCAGCAGCCCTCGGGGCAGGGTGGTCAAGACCCAGTACTTC

D gene: NA
V gene: TRBV4-1
J gene: TRBJ2-3
clone size: once
CDR3 protein: CASSQDGGLSTDTQYF
CDR3 DNA: TGCGCCAGCAGCCAAGATGGCGGTTTAAGCACAGATACGCAGTATTTT

D gene: NA
V gene: TRBV12-5
J gene: TRBJ2-1
clone size: NA
CDR3 protein: CASGLIKGNYNEQFF
CDR3 DNA: TGTGCTAGTGGTTTGATCAAGGGGAACTACAATGAGCAGTTCTTC

D gene: NA
V gene: TRBV15
J gene: TRBJ1-1
clone size: NA
CDR3 protein: CATKGWEEAFF
CDR3 DNA: TGTGCCACCAAGGGCTGGGAGGAAGCTTTCTTT